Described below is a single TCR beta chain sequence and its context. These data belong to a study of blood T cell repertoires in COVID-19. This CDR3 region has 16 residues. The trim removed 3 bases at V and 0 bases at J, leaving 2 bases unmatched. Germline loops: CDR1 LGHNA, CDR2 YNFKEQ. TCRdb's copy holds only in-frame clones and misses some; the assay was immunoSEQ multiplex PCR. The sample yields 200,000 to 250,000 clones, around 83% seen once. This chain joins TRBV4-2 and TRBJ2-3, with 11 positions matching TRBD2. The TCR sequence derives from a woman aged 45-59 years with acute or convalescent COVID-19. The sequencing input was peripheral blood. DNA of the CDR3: TGTGCCAGCAGCCATCTAGCGGGGGGAAGCACAGATACGCAGTATTTT. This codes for CASSHLAGGSTDTQYF.